These T cell receptor beta chains were read from a single sample in a study of PD-L1 blockade in urothelial cancer. Sequencing was performed with immunoSEQ multiplex PCR; in TCRdb, only in-frame clones are kept and a portion is missing. Of roughly 74,000 clones listed, around 87% are singletons. Here the sequenced sample was PBMCs, taken around atezolizumab (anti-PD-L1) treatment. These receptors originate from a woman in her sixties or seventies with urothelial cancer. Both conserved end residues are part of each CDR3. The D gene is left open where the match is weak. Some rows have no size entry. The others give once, few or many, or a class for an expanded clone.

-	TRBV10-3	-	TRBJ2-7	CAISEVRTGEQYF	TGTGCCATCAGTGAGGTCCGAACGGGCGAGCAGTACTTC
TRBD1	TRBV27	-	TRBJ1-2	CASSLTGLNYGYTF	TGTGCCAGCAGTTTGACAGGGCTAAATTATGGCTACACCTTC
-	TRBV11-2	-	TRBJ1-6	CASSLRGSYNSPLHF	TGTGCCAGCAGTTTAAGAGGCTCCTATAATTCACCCCTCCACTTT
-	TRBV5-6	once	TRBJ2-1	CASSLGRRVISNEQFF	TGTGCCAGCAGCTTGGGCCGCAGGGTTATTTCAAATGAGCAGTTCTTC
TRBD2	TRBV6-1	-	TRBJ2-1	CASSAQLAGVPSSYNEQFF	TGTGCCAGCAGTGCCCAACTAGCGGGGGTCCCCTCCTCCTACAATGAGCAGTTCTTC
-	TRBV14	-	TRBJ2-7	CASSLYTGNYEQYF	TGTGCCAGCAGCCTTTATACCGGGAACTACGAGCAGTACTTC
TRBD1	TRBV23-1	-	TRBJ2-7	CASSQSGQAHYEQYF	TGCGCCAGCAGTCAATCGGGACAGGCCCACTACGAGCAGTACTTC
-	TRBV21-1	-	TRBJ1-5	CASRAGFWGNQPQHF	TGTGCCAGCAGGGCCGGGTTCTGGGGCAATCAGCCCCAGCATTTT
TRBD1	TRBV7-9	-	TRBJ2-3	CANRDRSTDTQYF	TGTGCCAACCGGGACAGGAGCACAGATACGCAGTATTTT
TRBD1	TRBV10-2	-	TRBJ2-1	CASRLDRVVYNEQFF	TGCGCCAGCAGACTCGACAGGGTAGTGTACAATGAGCAGTTCTTC
TRBD1	TRBV5-1	once	TRBJ2-2	CASNGQGNGNTGELFF	TGCGCCAGCAACGGACAGGGGAACGGGAACACCGGGGAGCTGTTTTTT
-	TRBV18	once	TRBJ2-1	CASSSSGFSAEQFF	TGTGCCAGCTCTTCCTCAGGTTTTAGCGCTGAGCAGTTCTTC
-	TRBV5-6	-	TRBJ2-5	CASSWGRGAEETQYF	TGTGCCAGCAGCTGGGGACGGGGGGCCGAGGAGACCCAGTACTTC
TRBD1	TRBV6-5	-	TRBJ1-1	CASGTVNTEAFF	TGTGCCAGCGGGACAGTGAACACTGAAGCTTTCTTT
-	TRBV19	-	TRBJ2-6	CASSMTTGLGGANVLTF	TGTGCCAGTAGTATGACCACAGGGTTAGGTGGGGCCAACGTCCTGACTTTC
-	TRBV5-1	-	TRBJ2-2	CASSVDDGELFF	TGCGCCAGCAGCGTAGATGACGGGGAGCTGTTTTTT
-	TRBV5-6	-	TRBJ2-3	CASNRQVAPTDTQYF	TGTGCCAGCAACCGACAGGTGGCCCCCACAGATACGCAGTATTTT
-	TRBV5-1	-	TRBJ1-6	CASSLVRGGADSPLHF	TGCGCCAGCAGCTTGGTAAGAGGTGGGGCTGATTCACCCCTCCACTTT
TRBD1	TRBV5-6	-	TRBJ1-2	CASSQDRVRGYTF	TGTGCCAGCAGCCAGGACAGGGTGCGGGGCTACACCTTC
-	TRBV25-1	-	TRBJ2-1	CASSEIGGHNEQFF	TGTGCCAGCAGTGAAATCGGGGGGCACAATGAGCAGTTCTTC
TRBD1	TRBV5-4	-	TRBJ1-4	CASSGQGNEKLFF	TGTGCCAGTTCGGGACAGGGGAATGAAAAACTGTTTTTT
TRBD1	TRBV27	-	TRBJ2-3	CASSFDLRQGTQYF	TGTGCCAGCAGTTTTGACCTTCGACAGGGTACGCAGTATTTT
-	TRBV10-3	-	TRBJ2-2	CAISGETGELFF	TGTGCCATCAGCGGGGAAACCGGGGAGCTGTTTTTT
TRBD2	TRBV6-5	-	TRBJ2-7	CASSGLAGVYSEQYF	TGTGCCAGCAGCGGACTAGCGGGAGTCTATAGCGAGCAGTACTTC
-	TRBV21-1	-	TRBJ2-7	CASSKSQPAGLLYEQYF	TGTGCCAGCAGCAAATCCCAACCCGCGGGACTGTTATACGAGCAGTACTTC
-	TRBV6-1	-	TRBJ2-2	CASSENSANTGELFF	TGTGCCAGCAGTGAAAATAGCGCGAACACCGGGGAGCTGTTTTTT
-	TRBV14	-	TRBJ1-5	CASSGLGQPQHF	TGTGCCAGCAGTGGACTTGGGCAGCCCCAGCATTTT
-	TRBV4-3	-	TRBJ1-6	CASSQDPVSSYNSPLHF	TGCGCCAGCAGCCAAGACCCAGTAAGCTCCTATAATTCACCCCTCCACTTT
-	TRBV7-2	-	TRBJ2-7	CASSFDTFSYEQYF	TGTGCCAGCAGCTTCGACACCTTCTCCTACGAGCAGTACTTC
-	TRBV18	-	TRBJ2-1	CASSPVIFQGEQFF	TGTGCCAGCTCACCGGTTATATTCCAGGGGGAGCAGTTCTTC
TRBD2	TRBV10-3	-	TRBJ2-3	CAISELGLAGQTSTDTQYF	TGTGCCATCAGTGAGTTGGGACTAGCGGGACAAACTAGCACAGATACGCAGTATTTT